These 2 T cell receptor beta chains originate from one sample sequenced in a study of tumor and adjacent non-tumor tissue in lung cancer. This sample's RNA came from whole unsorted tissue. This non-tumor lung sample came from over 3 cm beyond the tumor edge. TCRbeta libraries were built with three rounds of nested PCR, modified from ARM-PCR. TCRdb reprocessed the multiplex PCR reads via MiXCR and lists one record per CDR3 protein. The sample shows 40,000 to 50,000 distinct CDR3 sequences, about two thirds of them seen only once. Material for sequencing was distant non-tumor lung tissue. The receptors stem from a woman in her 70s with non-small cell lung cancer.

The count of this clonotype is one. At one boundary the junction diverges from the germline segment, which might be a read error. This chain links TRBV11-2 with TRBJ2-6; 9 bases align to TRBD1. CDR1 is SGHAT and CDR2 is FQNNGV in the germline V gene. This CDR3 region has 17 residues. CDR3 residues: CASNFITGGFGANFLTF. The CDR3 coding sequence is TGTGCCAGCAATTTTATAACAGGGGGCTTTGGGGCCAACTTCCTGACTTTC.

The rearrangement links TRBV5-1 to TRBJ1-1, with 10 bases lining up with TRBD1. The CDR3 sequence is 15 residues long. V was pared by 3 bases and J by 0 bases, with 2 bases of the junction left unmatched. The V gene's germline CDR1 is SGHRS and CDR2 YFSETQ. In nucleotides, the CDR3 is TGCGCCAGCAGCTGGGGACAGGGGTTGAACACTGAAGCTTTCTTT. Encoded protein: CASSWGQGLNTEAFF.